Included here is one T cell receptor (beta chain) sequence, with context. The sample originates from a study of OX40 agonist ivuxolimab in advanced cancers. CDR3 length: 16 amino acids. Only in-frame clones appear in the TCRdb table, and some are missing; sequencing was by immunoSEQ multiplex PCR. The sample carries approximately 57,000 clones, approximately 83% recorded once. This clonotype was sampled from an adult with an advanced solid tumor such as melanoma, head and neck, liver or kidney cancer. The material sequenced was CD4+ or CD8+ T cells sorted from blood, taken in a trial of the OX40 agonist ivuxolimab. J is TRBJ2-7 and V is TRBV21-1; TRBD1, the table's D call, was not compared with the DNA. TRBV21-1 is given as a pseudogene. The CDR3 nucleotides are TGTGCCAGCAGCATTCAGGGGAGACGTATATCGTACGAGCAGTACTTC. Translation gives CASSIQGRRISYEQYF.